This T cell receptor beta chain was documented in a study of vaccination effects on CD4 cells after COVID-19. CDR3 length: 14 residues. Germline V lookup: CDR1 SNHLY, CDR2 FYNNEI. With 10 bases clipped from V and 4 bases from J, the junction kept 6 bases outside the gene matches. A remark on this clone: Its antigen is not identified.

Peptide-pool stimulation followed by sequencing identified expanded antigen-specific CD4+ clonotypes in the ViraFEST assay. Culture lasted about ten days before CD4+ T cell isolation. BNT162b2 vaccine or mRNA-1273 vaccine was given to participants in two doses. Nucleocapsid antibodies were negative in the vaccine recipients, who had never had SARS-CoV-2 infection. For each well, two million PBMC were cultured with about 9.4 IU/ml IL-2 and 8.5 to 10 ug/ml peptides. TCRdb's copy holds only in-frame clones and misses some; the assay was immunoSEQ multiplex PCR. The repertoire holds roughly 30,000 clones, 70% to 75% seen once, with approximately 8.7% in the top ten.

The clonotype originates from a human donor who received a COVID-19 vaccine. This chain joins TRBV2 and TRBJ1-5, with 11 bases identical to TRBD1. The sample was CD4+ T cells from PBMCs cultured with HCoV-NL63 spike peptides, taken after COVID-19 vaccination. CDR3 residues: CATRTGGFNQPQHF. The CDR3 nucleotides read TGTGCCACCAGGACAGGGGGCTTTAATCAGCCCCAGCATTTT.